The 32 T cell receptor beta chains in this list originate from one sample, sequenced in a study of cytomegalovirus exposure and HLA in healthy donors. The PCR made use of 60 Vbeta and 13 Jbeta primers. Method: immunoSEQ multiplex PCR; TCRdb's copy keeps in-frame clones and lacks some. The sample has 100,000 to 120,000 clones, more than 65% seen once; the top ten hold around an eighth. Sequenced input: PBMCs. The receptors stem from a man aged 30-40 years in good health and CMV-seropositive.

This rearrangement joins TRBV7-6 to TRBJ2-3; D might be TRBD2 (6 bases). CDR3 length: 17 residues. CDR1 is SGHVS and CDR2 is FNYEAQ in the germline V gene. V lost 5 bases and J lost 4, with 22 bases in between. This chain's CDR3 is CASSPLGGGIGADTQYF. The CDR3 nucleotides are TGTGCCAGCAGCCCTCTTGGTGGGGGGATAGGTGCAGATACGCAGTATTTT.

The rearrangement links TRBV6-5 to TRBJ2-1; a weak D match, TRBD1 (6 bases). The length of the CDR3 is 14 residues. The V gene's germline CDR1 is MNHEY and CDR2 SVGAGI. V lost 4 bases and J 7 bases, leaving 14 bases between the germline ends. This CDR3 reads CASSSNRATNEQFF. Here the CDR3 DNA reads TGTGCCAGCAGTTCAAACAGGGCTACGAATGAGCAGTTCTTC.

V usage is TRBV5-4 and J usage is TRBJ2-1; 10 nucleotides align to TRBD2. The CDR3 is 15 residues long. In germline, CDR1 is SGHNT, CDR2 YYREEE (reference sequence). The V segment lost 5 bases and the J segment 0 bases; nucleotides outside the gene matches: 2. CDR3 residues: CASRVAGGSYNEQFF. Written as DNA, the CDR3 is TGTGCCAGCAGGGTAGCGGGGGGCTCCTACAATGAGCAGTTCTTC.

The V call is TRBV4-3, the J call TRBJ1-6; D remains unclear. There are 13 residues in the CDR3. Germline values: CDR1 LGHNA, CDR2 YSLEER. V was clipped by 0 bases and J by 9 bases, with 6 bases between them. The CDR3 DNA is TGCGCCAGCAGCCAAGAAGAGGGTTCACCCCTCCACTTT. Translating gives CASSQEEGSPLHF.

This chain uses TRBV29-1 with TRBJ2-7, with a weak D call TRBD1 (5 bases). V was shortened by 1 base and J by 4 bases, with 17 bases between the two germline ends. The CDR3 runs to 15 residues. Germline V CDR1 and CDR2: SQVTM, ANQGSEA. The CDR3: CSVEGPGLVSYEQYF. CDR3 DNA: TGCAGCGTTGAAGGTCCAGGGCTCGTTTCGTACGAGCAGTACTTC.

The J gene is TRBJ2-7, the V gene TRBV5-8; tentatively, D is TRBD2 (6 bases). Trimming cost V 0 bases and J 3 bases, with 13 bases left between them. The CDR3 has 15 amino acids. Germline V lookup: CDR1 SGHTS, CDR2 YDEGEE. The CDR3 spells CASSLGPGGGYEQYF. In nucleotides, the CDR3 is TGTGCCAGCAGCTTGGGCCCCGGGGGAGGCTACGAGCAGTACTTC.

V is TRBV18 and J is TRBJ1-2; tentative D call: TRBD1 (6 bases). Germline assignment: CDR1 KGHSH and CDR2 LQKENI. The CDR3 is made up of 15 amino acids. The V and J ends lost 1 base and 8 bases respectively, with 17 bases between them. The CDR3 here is CASSPRTEARGGYTF. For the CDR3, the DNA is TGTGCCAGCTCACCACGGACAGAGGCGAGGGGAGGCTACACCTTC.

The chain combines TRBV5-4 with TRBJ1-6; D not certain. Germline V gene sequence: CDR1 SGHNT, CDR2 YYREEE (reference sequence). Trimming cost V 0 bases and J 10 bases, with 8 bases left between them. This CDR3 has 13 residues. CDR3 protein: CASSLEPLSPLHF. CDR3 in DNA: TGTGCCAGCAGCTTGGAGCCCCTCTCACCCCTCCACTTT.

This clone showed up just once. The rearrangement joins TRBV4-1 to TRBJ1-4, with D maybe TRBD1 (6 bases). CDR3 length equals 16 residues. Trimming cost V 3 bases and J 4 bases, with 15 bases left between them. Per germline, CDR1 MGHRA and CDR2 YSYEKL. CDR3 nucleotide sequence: TGCGCCAGCAGCCAGGGAGACAGGCCGGATAATGAAAAACTGTTTTTT. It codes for CASSQGDRPDNEKLFF.

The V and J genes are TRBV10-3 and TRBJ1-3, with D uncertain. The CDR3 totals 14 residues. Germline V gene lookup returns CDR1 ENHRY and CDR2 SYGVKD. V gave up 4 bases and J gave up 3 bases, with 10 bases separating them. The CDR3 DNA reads TGTGCCATCAGTGCATTTCGAGGTGGAAACACCATATATTTT. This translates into CAISAFRGGNTIYF.

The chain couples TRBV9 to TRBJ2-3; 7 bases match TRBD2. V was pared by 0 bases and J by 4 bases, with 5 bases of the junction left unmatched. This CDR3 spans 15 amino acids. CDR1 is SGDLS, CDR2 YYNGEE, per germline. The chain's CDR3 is CASSVGAGWADTQYF. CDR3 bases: TGTGCCAGCAGCGTAGGAGCGGGGTGGGCAGATACGCAGTATTTT.

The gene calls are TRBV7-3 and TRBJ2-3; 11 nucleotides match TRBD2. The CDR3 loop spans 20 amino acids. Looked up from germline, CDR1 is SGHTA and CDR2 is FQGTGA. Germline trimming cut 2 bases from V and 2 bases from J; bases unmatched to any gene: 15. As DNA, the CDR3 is TGTGCCAGCAGCTTATTGGGGCTCGCGCTAGCGGGGGGAGCCACAGATACGCAGTATTTT. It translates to CASSLLGLALAGGATDTQYF.

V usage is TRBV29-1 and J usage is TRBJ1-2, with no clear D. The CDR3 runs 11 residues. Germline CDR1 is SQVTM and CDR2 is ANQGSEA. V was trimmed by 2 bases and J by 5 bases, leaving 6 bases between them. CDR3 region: CSVENSYGYTF. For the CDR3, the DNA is TGCAGCGTTGAAAACAGTTATGGCTACACCTTC.

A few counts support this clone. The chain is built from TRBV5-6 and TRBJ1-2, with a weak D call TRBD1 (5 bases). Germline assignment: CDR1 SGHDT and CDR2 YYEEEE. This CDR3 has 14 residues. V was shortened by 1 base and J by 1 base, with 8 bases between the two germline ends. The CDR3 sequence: CASSLLQGNYGYTF. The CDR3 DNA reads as TGTGCCAGCAGCTTGCTCCAGGGTAACTATGGCTACACCTTC.

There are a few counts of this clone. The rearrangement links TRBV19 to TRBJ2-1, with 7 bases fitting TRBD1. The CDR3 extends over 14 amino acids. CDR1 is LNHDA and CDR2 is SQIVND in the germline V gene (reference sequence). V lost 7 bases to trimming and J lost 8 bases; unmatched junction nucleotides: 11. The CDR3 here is CASNTGTARHEQFF. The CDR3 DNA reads TGTGCCAGTAACACCGGGACAGCGCGCCATGAGCAGTTCTTC.

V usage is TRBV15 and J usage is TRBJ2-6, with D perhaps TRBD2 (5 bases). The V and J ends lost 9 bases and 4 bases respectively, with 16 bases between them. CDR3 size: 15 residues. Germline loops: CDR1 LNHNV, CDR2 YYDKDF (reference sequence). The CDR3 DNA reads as TGTGCCACAACCAGCCGAGGAGGAGGGGCCAACGTCCTGACTTTC. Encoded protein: CATTSRGGGANVLTF.

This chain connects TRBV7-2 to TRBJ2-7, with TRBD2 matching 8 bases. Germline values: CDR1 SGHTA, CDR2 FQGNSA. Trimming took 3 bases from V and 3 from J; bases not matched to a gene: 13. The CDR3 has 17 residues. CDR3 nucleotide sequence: TGTGCCAGCAGCTTGCCGTCCCGGGGGGGCTCCTACTACGAGCAGTACTTC. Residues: CASSLPSRGGSYYEQYF.

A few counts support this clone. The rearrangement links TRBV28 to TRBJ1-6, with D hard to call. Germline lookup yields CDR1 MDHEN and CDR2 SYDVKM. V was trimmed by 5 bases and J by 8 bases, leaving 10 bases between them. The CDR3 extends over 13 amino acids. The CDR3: CASSGRAYSPLHF. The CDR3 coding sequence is TGTGCCAGCAGTGGTCGAGCATATTCACCCCTCCACTTT. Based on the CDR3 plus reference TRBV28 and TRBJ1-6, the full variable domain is DVKVTQSSRYLVKRTGEKVFLECVQDMDHENMFWYRQDPGLGLRLIYFSYDVKMKEKGDIPEGYSVSREKKERFSLILESASTNQTSMYLCASSGRAYSPLHFGNGTRLTVT.

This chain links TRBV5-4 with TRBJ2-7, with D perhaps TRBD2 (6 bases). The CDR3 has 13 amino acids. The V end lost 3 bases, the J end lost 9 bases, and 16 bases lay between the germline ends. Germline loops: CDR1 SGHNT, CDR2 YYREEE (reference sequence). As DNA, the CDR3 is TGTGCCAGCAGCTCCTGGGACTTCCGCGGGCAGTACTTC. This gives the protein CASSSWDFRGQYF.

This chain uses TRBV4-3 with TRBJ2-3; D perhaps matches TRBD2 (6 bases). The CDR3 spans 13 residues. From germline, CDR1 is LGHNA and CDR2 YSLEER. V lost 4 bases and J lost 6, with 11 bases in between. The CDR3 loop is CASSPTLADTQYF. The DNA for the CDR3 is TGCGCCAGCAGCCCTACTCTAGCGGATACGCAGTATTTT.

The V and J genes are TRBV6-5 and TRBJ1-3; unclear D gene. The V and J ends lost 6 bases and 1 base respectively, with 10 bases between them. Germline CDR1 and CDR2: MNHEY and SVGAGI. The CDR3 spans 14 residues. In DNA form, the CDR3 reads TGTGCCAGCAGCCCACTCCTATCTGGAAACACCATATATTTT. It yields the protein CASSPLLSGNTIYF.

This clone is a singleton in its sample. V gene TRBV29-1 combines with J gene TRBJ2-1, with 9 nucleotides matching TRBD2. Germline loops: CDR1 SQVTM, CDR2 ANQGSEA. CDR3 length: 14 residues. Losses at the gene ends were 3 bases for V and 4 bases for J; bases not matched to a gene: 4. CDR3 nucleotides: TGCAGCGTTGATCCTAGCGGGGTTTACAATGAGCAGTTCTTC. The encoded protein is CSVDPSGVYNEQFF.

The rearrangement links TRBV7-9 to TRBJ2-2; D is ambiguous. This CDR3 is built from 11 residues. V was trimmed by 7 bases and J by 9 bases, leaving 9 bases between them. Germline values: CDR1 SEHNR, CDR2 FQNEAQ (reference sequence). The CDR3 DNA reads TGTGCCAGCACCCCCCTCCGGGAGCTGTTTTTT. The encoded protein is CASTPLRELFF. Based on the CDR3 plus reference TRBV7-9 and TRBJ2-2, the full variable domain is DTGVSQNPRHKITKRGQNVTFRCDPISEHNRLYWYRQTLGQGPEFLTYFQNEAQLEKSRLLSDRFSAERPKGSFSTLEIQRTEQGDSAMYLCASTPLRELFFGEGSRLTVL.

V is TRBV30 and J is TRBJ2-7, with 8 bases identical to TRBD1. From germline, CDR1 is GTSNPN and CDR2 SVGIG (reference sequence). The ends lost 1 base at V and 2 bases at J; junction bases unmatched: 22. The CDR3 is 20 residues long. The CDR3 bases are TGTGCCTGGAGTGGAATCGGGACAGGACTAAGTTTTCCCTATACCTACGAGCAGTACTTC. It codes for CAWSGIGTGLSFPYTYEQYF.

Here the CDR3 reads CAWTSGGRPEQYF. CDR3 nucleotides: TGTGCCTGGACGTCGGGGGGGCGGCCGGAGCAGTACTTC. J is TRBJ2-7 and V is TRBV30, with 8 bases aligning to TRBD2. The CDR3 runs to 13 residues. V lost 4 bases, J lost 7 bases, and 9 bases stayed unmatched. Germline CDR1 GTSNPN, CDR2 SVGIG (reference sequence). Supplemented by reference TRBV30 and TRBJ2-7, the full variable domain reads SQTIHQWPATLVQPVGSPLSLECTVEGTSNPNLYWYRQAAGRGLQLLFYSVGIGQISSEVPQNLSASRPQDRQFILSSKKLLLSDSGFYLCAWTSGGRPEQYFGPGTRLTVT.

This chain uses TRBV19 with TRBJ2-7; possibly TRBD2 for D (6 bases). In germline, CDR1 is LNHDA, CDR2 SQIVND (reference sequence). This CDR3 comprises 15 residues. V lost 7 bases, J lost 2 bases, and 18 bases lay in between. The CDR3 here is CASTSRVGGTYEQYF. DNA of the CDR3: TGTGCCAGTACCTCTCGTGTCGGGGGAACCTACGAGCAGTACTTC.

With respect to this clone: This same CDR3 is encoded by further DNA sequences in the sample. CDR3 sequence: CASSTGYEQYF. The CDR3 bases are TGTGCCAGCAGTACGGGCTACGAGCAGTACTTC. The rearrangement links TRBV2 to TRBJ2-7; D not resolved. The CDR3 consists of 11 residues. Germline CDR1 SNHLY, CDR2 FYNNEI. Deletions cut 5 bases from V and 3 bases from J, with 5 bases between.

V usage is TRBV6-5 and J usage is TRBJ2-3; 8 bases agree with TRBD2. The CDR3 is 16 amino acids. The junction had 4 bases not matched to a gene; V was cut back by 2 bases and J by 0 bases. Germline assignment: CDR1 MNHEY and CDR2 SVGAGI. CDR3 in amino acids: CASSYKRGTSTDTQYF. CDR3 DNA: TGTGCCAGCAGTTACAAGCGGGGGACTAGCACAGATACGCAGTATTTT.

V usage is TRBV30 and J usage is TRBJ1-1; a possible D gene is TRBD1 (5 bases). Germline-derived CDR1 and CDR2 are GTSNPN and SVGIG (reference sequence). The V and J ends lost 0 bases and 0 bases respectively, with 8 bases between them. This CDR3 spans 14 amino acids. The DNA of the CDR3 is TGTGCCTGGAGTGTGAAAGGGGTGAACACTGAAGCTTTCTTT. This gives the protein CAWSVKGVNTEAFF. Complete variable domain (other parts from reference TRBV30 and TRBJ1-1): SQTIHQWPATLVQPVGSPLSLECTVEGTSNPNLYWYRQAAGRGLQLLFYSVGIGQISSEVPQNLSASRPQDRQFILSSKKLLLSDSGFYLCAWSVKGVNTEAFFGQGTRLTVV.

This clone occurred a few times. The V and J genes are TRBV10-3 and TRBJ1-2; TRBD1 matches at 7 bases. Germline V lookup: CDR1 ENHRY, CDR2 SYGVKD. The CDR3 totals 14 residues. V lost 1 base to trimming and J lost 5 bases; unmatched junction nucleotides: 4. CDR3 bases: TGTGCCATCAGTGAGTTGGACAGGCTATATGGCTACACCTTC. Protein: CAISELDRLYGYTF.

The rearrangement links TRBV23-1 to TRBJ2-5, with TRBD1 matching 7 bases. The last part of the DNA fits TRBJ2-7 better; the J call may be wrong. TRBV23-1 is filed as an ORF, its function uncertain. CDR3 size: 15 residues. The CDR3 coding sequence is TGCGCCAGCAGCACTTCGACAGGGAACCCCTACGAGCAGTACTTC. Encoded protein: CASSTSTGNPYEQYF.

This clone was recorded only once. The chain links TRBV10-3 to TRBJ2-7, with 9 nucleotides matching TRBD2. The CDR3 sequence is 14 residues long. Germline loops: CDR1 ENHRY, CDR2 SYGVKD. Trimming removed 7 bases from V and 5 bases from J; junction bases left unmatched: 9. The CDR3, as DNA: TGTGCCATCAACCCGGGACTAGCATCCCACGAGCAGTACTTC. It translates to CAINPGLASHEQYF.